The clone carrying this TCR beta chain was counted ten times or more. Its antigen is undetermined. Sampling of bone marrow took place during active disease in every patient. CDR1 is SGHTA and CDR2 is FQGNSA in the germline V gene. This CDR3 region has 16 residues. V dropped 5 bases and J dropped 5; count of bases not matched to a gene: 12. The library was built from 400 to 500 ng RNA with molecular barcoded adaptors for alpha/delta and beta/gamma chains. TCRdb analysed the reads with MiXCR anew, one entry per CDR3 protein. The sample shows about 130,000 distinct CDR3 sequences, approximately 13% of them seen only once. These data belong to a study of read filtering for tumor transcriptome and immune sequencing. Study at large: The cohort had more than 16 men and 14 women aged about 45 to 80, mean approximately 66 years. Study conclusions and caveats: Correlation between methods rose after single-read clonotypes were removed. RNA-seq captured clonotypes less deeply and reliably than IR-seq.

This clonotype was sampled from a donor aged 40 or older with multiple myeloma. What was sequenced was a population of CD138-negative cells sorted from bone marrow. This chain links TRBV7-2 with TRBJ2-5; 9 bases fit TRBD1. The CDR3 nucleotides read TGTGCCAGCAGCCGGGGACCGGGACAGGGTGGTGAGACCCAGTACTTC. It yields the protein CASSRGPGQGGETQYF.